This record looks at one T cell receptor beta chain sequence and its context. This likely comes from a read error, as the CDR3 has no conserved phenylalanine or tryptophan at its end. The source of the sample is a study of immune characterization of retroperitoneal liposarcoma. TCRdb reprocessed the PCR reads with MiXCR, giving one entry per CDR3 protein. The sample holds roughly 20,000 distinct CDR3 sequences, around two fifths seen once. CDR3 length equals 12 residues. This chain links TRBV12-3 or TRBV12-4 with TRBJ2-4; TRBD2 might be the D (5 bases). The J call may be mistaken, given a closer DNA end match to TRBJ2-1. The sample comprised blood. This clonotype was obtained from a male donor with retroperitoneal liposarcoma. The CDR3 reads CASKPEANEQFL. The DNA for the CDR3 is TGTGCCAGCAAGCCGGAGGCTAATGAGCAGTTCTTA.